This entry lists 27 T cell receptor beta chains sequenced from one sample in a study of cytomegalovirus exposure and HLA in healthy donors. Use of 60 Vbeta and 13 Jbeta primers characterized the PCR. Only in-frame clones appear in the TCRdb table, and some are missing; sequencing was by immunoSEQ multiplex PCR. The profile shows 150,000 to 200,000 clones, 75% of them singletons. Sequenced: PBMCs. The source of these receptors is a woman aged 40 to 49 in good health and CMV-seropositive.

The sample holds one count of this clone. The chain carries TRBV7-2 and TRBJ2-7, with D perhaps matching TRBD1 (5 bases). Germline V gives CDR1 SGHTA, CDR2 FQGNSA. This CDR3 has 15 residues. V lost 5 bases to trimming and J lost 4 bases, with 18 bases between them. For the CDR3, the DNA is TGTGCCAGCAGCACAGACAGAGACCCCGCTTACGAGCAGTACTTC. Its protein product is CASSTDRDPAYEQYF.

This chain links TRBV2 with TRBJ2-1; a possible D gene is TRBD2 (5 bases). Per the germline V gene, CDR1 is SNHLY and CDR2 is FYNNEI. With 10 bases removed from V and 7 bases from J, the gap between germline ends came to 14 bases. The CDR3 spans 12 residues. The CDR3 loop is CATQGRVNEQFF. The CDR3 DNA is TGTGCCACCCAAGGGAGAGTAAATGAGCAGTTCTTC. The variable domain in full, completed from reference TRBV2 and TRBJ2-1, reads EPEVTQTPSHQVTQMGQEVILRCVPISNHLYFYWYRQILGQKVEFLVSFYNNEISEKSEIFDDQFSVERPDGSNFTLKIRSTKLEDSAMYFCATQGRVNEQFFGPGTRLTVL.

V usage is TRBV6-6 and J usage is TRBJ2-7; D possibly corresponds to TRBD1 (6 bases). CDR3 length: 12 amino acids. V lost 5 bases and J lost 4, with 9 bases in between. Germline V gene sequence: CDR1 MNHNY, CDR2 SVGAGI (reference sequence). CDR3 in DNA: TGTGCCAGCAGTCCCCAGGGGTACGAGCAGTACTTC. As protein: CASSPQGYEQYF.

The chain has TRBV27 and TRBJ2-5; TRBD1 is a possible D gene (6 bases). The CDR3 extends over 14 amino acids. CDR1 MNHEY and CDR2 SMNVEV come from the germline V gene (reference sequence). V lost 6 bases to trimming and J lost 2 bases, with 13 bases between them. CDR3 sequence (DNA): TGTGCCAGCAGGAAACTAGGGGGACAAGAGACCCAGTACTTC. Protein: CASRKLGGQETQYF.

V gene TRBV6-6 combines with J gene TRBJ2-5; 8 nucleotides line up with TRBD2. Per germline, CDR1 MNHNY and CDR2 SVGAGI (reference sequence). This CDR3 spans 14 amino acids. V was pared by 7 bases and J by 2 bases, with 6 bases of the junction left unmatched. The CDR3 region is CASTFSGTQETQYF. CDR3 nucleotides: TGTGCCAGCACCTTTAGCGGGACACAAGAGACCCAGTACTTC.

The rearrangement joins TRBV5-1 to TRBJ2-7; 9 bases match TRBD1. Unmatched junction bases numbered 11, after V lost 0 bases and J lost 4 bases. Germline V gene sequence: CDR1 SGHRS, CDR2 YFSETQ. There are 17 residues in the CDR3. This chain's CDR3 is CASSLAVDRGVGYEQYF. The DNA of the CDR3 is TGCGCCAGCAGCTTGGCGGTGGACAGGGGCGTTGGGTACGAGCAGTACTTC. Based on the CDR3 plus reference TRBV5-1 and TRBJ2-7, the full variable domain is KAGVTQTPRYLIKTRGQQVTLSCSPISGHRSVSWYQQTPGQGLQFLFEYFSETQRNKGNFPGRFSGRQFSNSRSEMNVSTLELGDSALYLCASSLAVDRGVGYEQYFGPGTRLTVT.

This clone has only a few counts. The chain couples TRBV7-2 to TRBJ1-2, with 9 bases matching TRBD1. Looked up from germline, CDR1 is SGHTA and CDR2 is FQGNSA. The length of the CDR3 is 14 residues. The J segment lost 8 bases and the V segment lost 0 bases, leaving 4 bases of the junction unmatched. CDR3: CASSLARDREGYTF. In DNA form, the CDR3 reads TGTGCCAGCAGCTTAGCGCGGGACAGGGAAGGCTACACCTTC.

The chain recombines TRBV5-4 with TRBJ1-2; TRBD1 matches at 7 bases. The V gene end was trimmed by 4 bases and the J gene end by 2 bases; junction bases not matched to a gene: 11. This CDR3 spans 16 amino acids. Per germline, CDR1 SGHNT and CDR2 YYREEE (reference sequence). The CDR3 nucleotides are TGTGCCAGCAGCCCCAAACCACAGGGGCGGAACTATGGCTACACCTTC. Its translation: CASSPKPQGRNYGYTF.

J is TRBJ2-5 and V is TRBV29-1, with D possibly being TRBD2 (5 bases). There are 14 residues in the CDR3. Trimming removed 6 bases from V and 5 bases from J, with 19 bases in between. CDR1 is SQVTM, CDR2 ANQGSEA, per germline. The CDR3 nucleotides read TGCAGCGTAGCCCTACTAGGACTCCTCGAGACCCAGTACTTC. Translation gives CSVALLGLLETQYF.

The J gene is TRBJ1-2, the V gene TRBV5-3, with 9 nucleotides matching TRBD1. TRBV5-3 falls under the ORF class, with uncertain function. This CDR3 has 16 amino acids. With V trimmed by 0 bases and J by 2 bases, 5 bases remained unmatched. Written as DNA, the CDR3 is TGTGCCAGAAGCTTGGCCAGACAGGGGGTCAACTATGGCTACACCTTC. This encodes CARSLARQGVNYGYTF.

This chain connects TRBV6-5 to TRBJ1-2, with TRBD1 identical over 8 bases. The V gene end was trimmed by 4 bases and the J gene end by 5 bases; junction bases not matched to a gene: 3. Per the germline V gene, CDR1 is MNHEY and CDR2 is SVGAGI. The CDR3 sequence is 13 residues long. Here the CDR3 DNA reads TGTGCCAGCAGTTTAGACAGGGGATATGGCTACACCTTC. Protein product: CASSLDRGYGYTF.

The chain has TRBV19 and TRBJ1-5, with a possible D match to TRBD1 (6 bases). Per the germline V gene, CDR1 is LNHDA and CDR2 is SQIVND (reference sequence). V lost 3 bases to trimming and J lost 2 bases, with 14 bases between them. CDR3 length: 16 amino acids. In DNA form, the CDR3 reads TGTGCCAGTAGTATTCCCCCAGGGGCCGGCAATCAGCCCCAGCATTTT. This codes for CASSIPPGAGNQPQHF. Full variable domain (remainder filled in from reference TRBV19 and TRBJ1-5): DGGITQSPKYLFRKEGQNVTLSCEQNLNHDAMYWYRQDPGQGLRLIYYSQIVNDFQKGDIAEGYSVSREKKESFPLTVTSAQKNPTAFYLCASSIPPGAGNQPQHFGDGTRLSIL.

V is TRBV7-9 and J is TRBJ1-1; 8 positions match TRBD1. V shed 3 bases and J 5 bases; nucleotides not matched to a gene: 8. Germline lookup yields CDR1 SEHNR and CDR2 FQNEAQ (reference sequence). The CDR3 is 15 amino acids. The CDR3 protein is CASSFASGGKTEAFF. CDR3 in DNA: TGTGCCAGCAGCTTTGCGTCAGGGGGCAAGACTGAAGCTTTCTTT. The whole variable domain, filled in from reference TRBV7-9 and TRBJ1-1, reads DTGVSQNPRHKITKRGQNVTFRCDPISEHNRLYWYRQTLGQGPEFLTYFQNEAQLEKSRLLSDRFSAERPKGSFSTLEIQRTEQGDSAMYLCASSFASGGKTEAFFGQGTRLTVV.

J is TRBJ2-3 and V is TRBV29-1, with TRBD2 matching over 9 bases. After removal of 4 bases from V and 8 bases from J, the junction contained 7 bases not matched to a gene. The CDR3 runs 13 residues. Germline CDR1 is SQVTM and CDR2 is ANQGSEA. CDR3 bases: TGCAGCGTTGGGCTAGCGGGACTTGTTACGCAGTATTTT. Its translation is CSVGLAGLVTQYF.

This clone has only one observation. This chain uses TRBV5-1 with TRBJ2-2, with 7 positions matching TRBD2. Germline values: CDR1 SGHRS, CDR2 YFSETQ. The V segment lost 0 bases and the J segment 4 bases; nucleotides outside the gene matches: 3. The CDR3 runs to 15 residues. The CDR3, as DNA: TGCGCCAGCAGCTTGGTTAGCGGGCCCACCGGGGAGCTGTTTTTT. This sequence encodes CASSLVSGPTGELFF.

This chain links TRBV4-3 with TRBJ2-7; TRBD2 agrees at 7 bases. There are 20 residues in the CDR3. The J segment lost 3 bases and the V segment lost 1 base, leaving 21 bases of the junction unmatched. Germline V lookup: CDR1 LGHNA, CDR2 YSLEER. CDR3 residues: CASSQAVSGLDDYYYYEQYF. Here the CDR3 DNA reads TGCGCCAGCAGCCAAGCGGTTTCAGGACTAGACGACTACTACTACTACGAGCAGTACTTC.

The chain links TRBV18 to TRBJ2-1; 8 bases align to TRBD2. V shed 0 bases and J 7 bases; nucleotides not matched to a gene: 5. CDR3 length: 15 amino acids. Germline CDR1 is KGHSH and CDR2 is LQKENI. This CDR3 is CASSPPPAGVNEQFF. The CDR3 DNA reads as TGTGCCAGCTCACCACCGCCAGCGGGAGTGAATGAGCAGTTCTTC.

The chain joins TRBV6-5 to TRBJ2-1, with TRBD2 matching 7 bases. Trimming took 4 bases from V and 2 from J; bases not matched to a gene: 2. Germline V lookup: CDR1 MNHEY, CDR2 SVGAGI. The CDR3 is 14 amino acids. The CDR3 DNA reads TGTGCCAGCAGTTTAGGACTAGCCTACAATGAGCAGTTCTTC. Translated, it gives CASSLGLAYNEQFF.

The chain carries TRBV5-3 and TRBJ2-1, with 13 bases matching TRBD2. TRBV5-3 is an ORF for which the function is uncertain. The CDR3 contains 21 residues. V was pared by 4 bases and J by 0 bases, with 16 bases of the junction left unmatched. DNA for the CDR3: TGTGCCAGAAGCCGACCTAGGCTACTAGCGGGAGGGAATAGCTCCTACAATGAGCAGTTCTTC. Its protein product is CARSRPRLLAGGNSSYNEQFF.

This chain connects TRBV28 to TRBJ2-2; D gene uncertain. Deletions cut 1 base from V and 3 bases from J, with 9 bases between. The CDR3 is 15 residues long. Germline V gene data show CDR1 as MDHEN and CDR2 as SYDVKM. The CDR3 sequence: CASSLSQPYTGELFF. CDR3 nucleotide sequence: TGTGCCAGCAGTTTATCACAGCCCTACACCGGGGAGCTGTTTTTT.

This clone has just one count. This chain uses TRBV6-5 with TRBJ2-1, with TRBD2 identical over 10 bases. Looked up from germline, CDR1 is MNHEY and CDR2 is SVGAGI. V lost 6 bases to trimming and J lost 7 bases; unmatched junction nucleotides: 3. This CDR3 spans 13 amino acids. CDR3 amino acids: CASSRTSGNEQFF. The CDR3 region has the DNA TGTGCCAGCAGCCGGACTAGCGGTAATGAGCAGTTCTTC.

V and J are TRBV7-9 and TRBJ1-4; D gene ambiguous. Germline-derived CDR1 and CDR2 are SEHNR and FQNEAQ (reference sequence). The CDR3 is 13 residues long. V shed 5 bases and J shed 7 bases, with 11 bases lying between them. DNA for the CDR3: TGTGCCAGCAGCCGGAGTGGTGTTGAAAAACTGTTTTTT. Its protein is CASSRSGVEKLFF.

Remarks on this clone: The junction does not match germline at one end; this may be a read error. The chain uses TRBV7-7 and TRBJ2-5, with a weak D call TRBD2 (5 bases). Germline V lookup: CDR1 SSHAT, CDR2 FNYEAQ (reference sequence). The CDR3 length is 15 residues. The chain's CDR3 is CASSNDYSKQETQYF. As DNA, the CDR3 is TGTGCTAGCAGCAACGACTATTCCAAGCAAGAGACCCAGTACTTC.

V gene TRBV7-9 combines with J gene TRBJ1-6; no firm D call. Trimming took off 6 bases at V and 8 bases at J, with 17 bases between the two ends. Germline lookup yields CDR1 SEHNR and CDR2 FQNEAQ (reference sequence). This CDR3 contains 15 residues. The CDR3 protein is CASSWLGASDSPLHF. Here the CDR3 DNA reads TGTGCCAGCAGTTGGTTAGGAGCTTCAGATTCACCCCTCCACTTT.

The CDR3 protein is CSVEDYGGRGYEQYF. CDR3 coding DNA: TGCAGCGTTGAAGATTATGGAGGGAGAGGGTACGAGCAGTACTTC. V is TRBV29-1 and J is TRBJ2-7; D might be TRBD2 (6 bases). V was trimmed by 0 bases and J by 4 bases, leaving 16 bases between them. CDR1 is SQVTM and CDR2 is ANQGSEA in the germline V gene. The CDR3 runs to 15 residues.

The chain recombines TRBV7-8 with TRBJ1-4, with D maybe TRBD1 (5 bases). Germline assignment: CDR1 SGHVS and CDR2 FQNEAQ. The CDR3 is 15 amino acids. The germline V and J ends were trimmed by 4 bases and 6 bases, with 15 bases remaining between them. CDR3 bases: TGTGCCAGCAGCTCCCCGACAGCAATGGATGAAAAACTGTTTTTT. Its protein product is CASSSPTAMDEKLFF.

J is TRBJ2-2 and V is TRBV7-3, with TRBD2 matching over 11 bases. The germline V gene has CDR1 SGHTA and CDR2 FQGTGA. The CDR3 consists of 18 residues. The ends lost 5 bases at V and 0 bases at J; junction bases unmatched: 8. The CDR3 loop reads CASSTPTSGNTNTGELFF. DNA of the CDR3: TGTGCCAGCAGCACACCGACTAGCGGGAACACGAACACCGGGGAGCTGTTTTTT.